This record covers a single T cell receptor beta chain. The V gene's germline CDR1 is MNHEY and CDR2 SMNVEV (reference sequence). This CDR3 contains 15 residues. Trimming cost V 6 bases and J 4 bases, with 16 bases left between them. TCRdb's copy holds only in-frame clones and misses some; the assay was immunoSEQ multiplex PCR. Of 200,000 to 300,000 clones listed, 65% to 90% were seen once; the top ten hold under 2.5%. This sample was included in a study of blood T cell repertoires in COVID-19. Sample: peripheral blood. The chain uses TRBV27 and TRBJ1-3; the D gene is possibly TRBD1 (6 bases). This receptor was identified in a man between 25 and 39 years old with active or convalescent COVID-19. The CDR3 sequence is CASRDSMRAGNTIYF. CDR3 nucleotide sequence: TGTGCCAGCAGGGACAGCATGCGCGCAGGAAACACCATATATTTT.